This TCR beta chain was recorded in a study of blood T cells in healthy people across ages (dated by TCRdb to the mid-2010s). About the study as a whole: In model experiments, template switching captured roughly one uniquely barcoded TCR beta cDNA molecule for every two T cells. The study analyzed two additional independent replicas of 1 million unique cDNA reads from the same blood draw for two donors, one aged 18 to 30 and one aged 80 or older. The donors were divided into four age groups: young (average around 17 years), middle-aged (about 40), aged (about 60) and long-lived (about 80). The study measured age-related changes in TCR beta repertoire diversity using deep sequencing normalized with unique cDNA molecular identifiers. To avoid experimental bias, donors of different ages were distributed randomly across sequencing lanes.

The donors were 40 or so Caucasian individuals from Russia, aged about 6 to 100 years, who were systemically healthy. Each donor gave about 10 milliliters of peripheral blood, drawn into EDTA-treated Vacutainer tubes. Ficoll-Paque density-gradient centrifugation was used to isolate PBMCs, with at least 6.5 million per sample. Trizol reagent was used to extract total RNA from PBMCs, with at least 5.5 micrograms per sample. The percentages of naive CD45RAhigh/CD27high T cells were determined by flow cytometry on a PBMC aliquot from every donor. The library relied on 5' RACE. Sequencing was carried out with an Illumina HiSeq 2500. A second PCR of roughly 7 to 11 cycles was performed with a sample-barcoded 5' primer and a J-beta primer mix. Each TCR beta cDNA molecule received a unique molecular identifier from a template-switch 5' adaptor carrying 12 random nucleotides. At least 2.5 million CDR3-containing paired-end reads were obtained from each sample. First-strand cDNA synthesis was performed from all RNA using the Mint cDNA synthesis kit, with priming by a TRBC-specific oligonucleotide. Following uracil-DNA glycosylase treatment, a first 18-cycle PCR with universal primers M1SS and BC2_uni_R was performed on all cDNA. The study's own analysis went as follows. Each sample was normalized by randomly selecting 1 million high-quality reads, each carrying a distinct molecular identifier. Reads sharing molecular identifiers were discarded rather than binned into consensus sequences. MiTCR, with a Q25 quality threshold and the strictest error-elimination algorithm, was used for CDR3 identification, clonotype clustering and error correction. Lower-bound total TCR beta diversity was estimated with a nonparametric unseen species model using Euler transformation. TCRdb took the public reads, trimmed them with fastp at Q25, ran MiXCR for clone calling and kept in-frame beta chains. Records with the same CDR3 protein are collapsed into one entry carrying the most frequent genes and DNA. TCRdb's processing, not the authors', yielded these V and J calls. The sample table records approximately 670,000 distinct CDR3 sequences; roughly 43% of these occur just once. The ten top clones hold around 30% of the sample.

Here is what the overall study found, with its caveats: Total diversity estimates from one million sequenced T cells were considered lower bounds and underestimates. Since profiling was done on bulk unsorted PBMCs, naive and antigen-experienced compartments could not be conclusively compared. As age increased, observed TCR beta diversity per million T cells dropped in a roughly linear way, and a significant reduction was already evident by age around 41. Compared with the aged group, the long-lived group had more naive CD4+ T cells, fewer expanded clones and increased TCR diversity, suggesting age selection. The percentage of naive T cells measured by flow cytometry correlated strongly with observed TCR beta diversity. Because donor CMV infection status was unknown, age-related changes in expanded clonotypes were potentially confounded.

This clonotype was counted a few times. Its antigen is not yet known. Within one base of it there is no much larger clone, and no base qualities were kept. Reading the germline V gene gives CDR1 MNHNS and CDR2 SASEGT. A distance of 12 bases separates the germline ends of V and J, which lose 8 bases and 2 bases respectively. The CDR3 starts with the cysteine, ends with the phenylalanine, and has 13 residues. Here the CDR3 DNA is all that survives: 39 bases in frame from base 1. The chain uses TRBV6-1 and TRBJ1-2; the D gene cannot be resolved reliably. Sequencing was performed on blood. The sequence was collected from a man older than 75 in good health. The encoded CDR3 is CASVAIPNYGYTF. The DNA is TGTGCCAGCGTCGCGATCCCCAACTATGGCTACACCTTC.